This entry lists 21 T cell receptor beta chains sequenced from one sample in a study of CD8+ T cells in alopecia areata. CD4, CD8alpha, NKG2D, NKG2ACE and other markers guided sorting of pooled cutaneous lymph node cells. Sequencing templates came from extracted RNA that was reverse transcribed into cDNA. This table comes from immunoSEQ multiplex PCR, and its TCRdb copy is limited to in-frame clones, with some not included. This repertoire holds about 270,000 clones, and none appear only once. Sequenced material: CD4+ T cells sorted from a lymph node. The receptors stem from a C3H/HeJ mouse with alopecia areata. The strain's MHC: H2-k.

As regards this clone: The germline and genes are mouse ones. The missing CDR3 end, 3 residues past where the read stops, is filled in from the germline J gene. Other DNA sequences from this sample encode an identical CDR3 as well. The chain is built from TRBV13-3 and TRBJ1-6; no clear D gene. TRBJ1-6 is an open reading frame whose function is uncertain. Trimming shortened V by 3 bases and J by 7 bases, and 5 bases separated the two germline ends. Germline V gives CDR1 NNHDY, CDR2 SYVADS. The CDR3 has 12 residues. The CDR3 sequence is CASSGQNSPLYF. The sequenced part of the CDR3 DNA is TGTGCCAGCAGTGGACAAAATTCGCCC.

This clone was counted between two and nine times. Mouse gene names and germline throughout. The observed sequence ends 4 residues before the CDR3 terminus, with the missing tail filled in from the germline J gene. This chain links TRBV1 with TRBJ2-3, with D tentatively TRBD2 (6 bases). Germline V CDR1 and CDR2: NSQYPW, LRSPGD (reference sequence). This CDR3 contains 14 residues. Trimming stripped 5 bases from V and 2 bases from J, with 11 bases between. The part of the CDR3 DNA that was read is TGCACCTGCAGTACCAGGGACTCTGCAGAA. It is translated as CTCSTRDSAE. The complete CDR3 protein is CTCSTRDSAETLYF.

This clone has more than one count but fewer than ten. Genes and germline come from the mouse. The chain's CDR3 is CASSFPWGEDTQYF. Incomplete CDR3 DNA: TGTGCCAGCAGTTTCCCCTGGGGCGAAGAC. The chain joins TRBV14 to TRBJ2-5; D perhaps matches TRBD2 (6 bases). The CDR3 goes on 4 residues after the read ends, and that part is filled in from the germline J gene. Germline V gene data show CDR1 as SGHDT and CDR2 as FRDEAV. The CDR3 spans 14 residues.

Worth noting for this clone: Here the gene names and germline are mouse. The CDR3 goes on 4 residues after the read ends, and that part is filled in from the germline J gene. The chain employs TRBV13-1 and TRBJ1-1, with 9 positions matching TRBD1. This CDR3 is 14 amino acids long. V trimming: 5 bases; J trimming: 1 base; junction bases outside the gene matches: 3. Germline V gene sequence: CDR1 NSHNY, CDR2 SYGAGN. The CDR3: CASRRGQGNTEVFF. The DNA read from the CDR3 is TGTGCCAGCAGGAGGGGACAGGGGAACACA.

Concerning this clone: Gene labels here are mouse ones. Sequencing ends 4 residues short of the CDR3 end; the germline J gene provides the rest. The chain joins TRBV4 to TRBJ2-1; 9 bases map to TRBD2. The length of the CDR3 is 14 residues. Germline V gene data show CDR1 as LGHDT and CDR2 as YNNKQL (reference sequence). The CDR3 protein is CASRMGGRGAEQFF. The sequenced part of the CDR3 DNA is TGTGCCAGCAGAATGGGGGGGCGAGGAGCT.

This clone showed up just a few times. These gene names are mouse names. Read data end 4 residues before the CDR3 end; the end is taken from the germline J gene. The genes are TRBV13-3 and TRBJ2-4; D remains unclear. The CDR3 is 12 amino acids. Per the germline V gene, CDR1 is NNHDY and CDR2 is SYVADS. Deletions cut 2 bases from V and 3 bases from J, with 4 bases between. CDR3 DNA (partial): TGTGCCAGCAGTGAGCAGCAAAAC. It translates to CASSEQQN. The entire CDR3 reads CASSEQQNTLYF. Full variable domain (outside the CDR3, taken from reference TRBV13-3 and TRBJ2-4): EAAVTQSPRSKVAVTGGKVTLSCHQTNNHDYMYWYRQDTGHGLRLIHYSYVADSTEKGDIPDGYKASRPSQENFSLILELASLSQTAVYFCASSEQQNTLYFGAGTRLSVL.

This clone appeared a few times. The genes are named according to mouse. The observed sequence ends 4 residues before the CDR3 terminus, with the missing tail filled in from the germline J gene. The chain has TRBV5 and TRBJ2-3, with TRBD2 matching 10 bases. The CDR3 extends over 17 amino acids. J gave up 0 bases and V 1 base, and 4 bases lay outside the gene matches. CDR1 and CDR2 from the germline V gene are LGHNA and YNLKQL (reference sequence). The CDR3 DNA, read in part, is TGTGCCAGCAGCCAAGCCCGGACTGGGGGTAGTGCAGAA. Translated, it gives CASSQARTGGSAE. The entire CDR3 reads CASSQARTGGSAETLYF.

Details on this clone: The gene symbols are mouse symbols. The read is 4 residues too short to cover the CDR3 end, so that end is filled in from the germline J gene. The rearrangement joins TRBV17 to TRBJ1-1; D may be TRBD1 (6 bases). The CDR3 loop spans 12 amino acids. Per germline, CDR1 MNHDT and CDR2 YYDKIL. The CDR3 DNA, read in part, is TGTGCTAGCAGACATCAGGGGACA. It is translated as CASRHQGT. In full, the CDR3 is CASRHQGTEVFF.

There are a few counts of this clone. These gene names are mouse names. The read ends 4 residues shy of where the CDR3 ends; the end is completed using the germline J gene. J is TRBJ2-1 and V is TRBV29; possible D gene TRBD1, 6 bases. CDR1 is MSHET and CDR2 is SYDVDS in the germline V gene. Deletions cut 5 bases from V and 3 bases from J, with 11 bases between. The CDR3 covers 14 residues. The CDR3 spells CASSPRDIYAEQFF. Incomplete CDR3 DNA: TGTGCTAGCAGTCCCCGGGACATCTATGCT.

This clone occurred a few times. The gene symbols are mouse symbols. The covered CDR3 bases are TGTGCTAGCAGTAGAGATCGGACAGGGGAC. Translating it yields CASSRDRTGD. The whole CDR3 sequence reads CASSRDRTGDTQYF. The chain carries TRBV17 and TRBJ2-5; TRBD1 aligns across 8 bases. The CDR3 end falls 4 residues outside the read, so it is completed with the germline J gene. The CDR3 has 14 amino acids. Per germline, CDR1 MNHDT and CDR2 YYDKIL.

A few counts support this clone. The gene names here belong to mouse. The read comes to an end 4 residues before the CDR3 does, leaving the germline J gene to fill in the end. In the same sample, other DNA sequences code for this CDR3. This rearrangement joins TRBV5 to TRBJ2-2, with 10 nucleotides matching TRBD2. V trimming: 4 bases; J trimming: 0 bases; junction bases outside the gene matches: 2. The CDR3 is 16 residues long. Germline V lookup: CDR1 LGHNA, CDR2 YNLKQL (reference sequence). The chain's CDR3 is CASSLDWGSNTGQLYF. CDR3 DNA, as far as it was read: TGTGCCAGCAGCCTGGACTGGGGGTCAAACACCGGG.

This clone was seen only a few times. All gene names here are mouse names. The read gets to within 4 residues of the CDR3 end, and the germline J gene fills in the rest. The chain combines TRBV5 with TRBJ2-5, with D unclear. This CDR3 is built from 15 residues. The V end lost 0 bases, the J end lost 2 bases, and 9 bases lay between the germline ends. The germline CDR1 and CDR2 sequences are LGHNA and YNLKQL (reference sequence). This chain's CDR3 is CASSQDSWSQDTQYF. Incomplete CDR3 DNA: TGTGCCAGCAGCCAAGATAGCTGGAGCCAAGAC.

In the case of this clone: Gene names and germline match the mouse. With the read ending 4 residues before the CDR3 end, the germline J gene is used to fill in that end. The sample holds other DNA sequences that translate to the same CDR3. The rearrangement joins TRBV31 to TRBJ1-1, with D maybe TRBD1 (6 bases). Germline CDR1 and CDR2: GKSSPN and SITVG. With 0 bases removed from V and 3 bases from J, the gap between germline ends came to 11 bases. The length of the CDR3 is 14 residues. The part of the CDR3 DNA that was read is TGTGCCTGGAGTCTAAGGGGGGCAGACACA. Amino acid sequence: CAWSLRGADT. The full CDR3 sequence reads CAWSLRGADTEVFF.

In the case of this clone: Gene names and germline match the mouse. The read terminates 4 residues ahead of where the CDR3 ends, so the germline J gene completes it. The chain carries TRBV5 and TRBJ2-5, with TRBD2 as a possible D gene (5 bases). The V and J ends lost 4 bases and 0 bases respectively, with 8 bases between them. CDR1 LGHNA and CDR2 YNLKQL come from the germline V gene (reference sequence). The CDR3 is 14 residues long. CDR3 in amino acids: CASSRWENQDTQYF. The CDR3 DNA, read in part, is TGTGCCAGCAGCCGCTGGGAAAACCAAGAC.

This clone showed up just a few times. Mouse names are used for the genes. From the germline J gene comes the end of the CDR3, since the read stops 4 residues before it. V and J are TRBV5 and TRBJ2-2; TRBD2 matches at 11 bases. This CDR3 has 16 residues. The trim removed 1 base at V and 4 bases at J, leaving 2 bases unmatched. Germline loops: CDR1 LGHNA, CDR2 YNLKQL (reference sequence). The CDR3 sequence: CASSQAGLGATGQLYF. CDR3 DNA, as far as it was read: TGTGCCAGCAGCCAAGCGGGACTGGGGGCCACCGGG.

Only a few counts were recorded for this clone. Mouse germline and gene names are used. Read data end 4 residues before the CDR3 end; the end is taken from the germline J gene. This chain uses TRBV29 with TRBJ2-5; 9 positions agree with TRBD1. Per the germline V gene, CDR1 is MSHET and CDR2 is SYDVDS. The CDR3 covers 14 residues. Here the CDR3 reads CASDRGQGRDTQYF. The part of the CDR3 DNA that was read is TGTGCTAGCGACCGGGGACAGGGCAGAGAC.

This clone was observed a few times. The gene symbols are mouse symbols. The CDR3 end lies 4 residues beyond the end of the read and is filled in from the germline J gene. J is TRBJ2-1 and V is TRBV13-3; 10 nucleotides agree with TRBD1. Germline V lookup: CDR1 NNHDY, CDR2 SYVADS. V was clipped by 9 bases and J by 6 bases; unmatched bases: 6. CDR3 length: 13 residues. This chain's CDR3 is CAKTGTGVAEQFF. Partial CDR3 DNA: TGTGCCAAAACCGGGACAGGGGTTGCT.

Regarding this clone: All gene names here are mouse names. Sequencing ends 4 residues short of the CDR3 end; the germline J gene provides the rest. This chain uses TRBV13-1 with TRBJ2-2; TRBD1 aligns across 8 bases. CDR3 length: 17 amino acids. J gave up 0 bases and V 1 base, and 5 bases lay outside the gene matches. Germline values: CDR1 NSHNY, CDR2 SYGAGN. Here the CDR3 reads CASSDTGQGTNTGQLYF. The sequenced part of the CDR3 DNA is TGTGCCAGCAGTGATACCGGACAGGGTACAAACACCGGG.

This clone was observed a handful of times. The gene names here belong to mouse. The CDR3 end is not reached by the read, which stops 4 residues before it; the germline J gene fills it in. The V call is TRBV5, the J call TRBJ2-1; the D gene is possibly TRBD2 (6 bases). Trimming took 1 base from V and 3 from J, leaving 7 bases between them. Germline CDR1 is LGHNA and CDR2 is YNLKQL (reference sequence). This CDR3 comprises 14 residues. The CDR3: CASSQVGVYAEQFF. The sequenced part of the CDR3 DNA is TGTGCCAGCAGCCAAGTGGGGGTCTATGCT.

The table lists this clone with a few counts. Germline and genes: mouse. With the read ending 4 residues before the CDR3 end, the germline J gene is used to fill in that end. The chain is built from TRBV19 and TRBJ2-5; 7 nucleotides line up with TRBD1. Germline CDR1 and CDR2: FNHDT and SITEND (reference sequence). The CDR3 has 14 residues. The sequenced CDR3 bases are TGTGCCAGCAGTCTACAGGGGAGGAGAGAC. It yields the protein CASSLQGRRD. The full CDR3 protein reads CASSLQGRRDTQYF.

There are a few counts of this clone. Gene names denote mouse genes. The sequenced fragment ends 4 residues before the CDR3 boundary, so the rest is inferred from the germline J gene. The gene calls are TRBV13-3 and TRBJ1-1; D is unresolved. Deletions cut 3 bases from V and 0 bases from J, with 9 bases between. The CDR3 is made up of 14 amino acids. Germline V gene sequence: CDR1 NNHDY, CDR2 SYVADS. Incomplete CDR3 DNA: TGTGCCAGCAGTGGACATAATGCAAACACA. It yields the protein CASSGHNANT. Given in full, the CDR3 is CASSGHNANTEVFF.